A single sample gave rise to the 24 T cell receptor beta chains below, sequenced in a study of response to subunit inactivated influenza vaccine. TCRdb reanalysed the RT-PCR reads using MiXCR and keeps one entry per CDR3 protein. This table holds 700,000 to 800,000 distinct CDR3 sequences, 15% to 20% found once. The sequences come from PBMCs from blood, collected more than 4 days after vaccination. All receptors come from a man between 50 and 59 years old who received an inactivated influenza vaccine.

The table lists this clonotype with a few counts. The rearrangement links TRBV25-1 to TRBJ2-7; D is ambiguous. The CDR3 spans 14 residues. V lost 5 bases to trimming and J lost 6 bases, with 17 bases between them. Looked up from germline, CDR1 is MGHDK and CDR2 is SYGVNS. This chain's CDR3 is CASSYPEPPGEQYF. The CDR3 nucleotides read TGTGCCAGCAGTTACCCAGAGCCCCCGGGCGAGCAGTACTTC.

This clonotype has a count of ten or more. The chain recombines TRBV29-1 with TRBJ2-7, with D perhaps being TRBD1 or TRBD2 (6 bases each). The CDR3 is 12 residues long. V was trimmed by 6 bases and J by 5 bases, leaving 14 bases between them. Germline V gene sequence: CDR1 SQVTM, CDR2 ANQGSEA. The CDR3 region is CSVLEGGHEQYF. As DNA, the CDR3 is TGCAGCGTCCTAGAGGGGGGCCACGAGCAGTACTTC.

In its sample, this clonotype was seen many times. The V and J genes are TRBV6-2 or TRBV6-3 and TRBJ1-1; D is ambiguous. The V gene lost 6 bases and the J gene lost 3 bases, with 8 bases spanning the gap. This CDR3 comprises 12 residues. Germline V gene sequence: CDR1 MNHEY, CDR2 SVGEGT. The CDR3 sequence: CASRTQYTEAFF. The CDR3 region has the DNA TGTGCCAGCAGAACCCAGTACACTGAAGCTTTCTTT.

This clonotype turned up a few times. V is TRBV12-3 or TRBV12-4 and J is TRBJ1-2, with D maybe TRBD1 (5 bases). Trimming took off 1 base at V and 4 bases at J, with 10 bases between the two ends. The CDR3 loop spans 14 amino acids. The CDR3 coding sequence is TGTGCCAGCAGTTTAGGCAGGGAGGTCTATGGCTACACCTTC. Its translation is CASSLGREVYGYTF.

This clonotype was detected only a few times. This rearrangement joins TRBV2 to TRBJ2-5; 7 nucleotides agree with TRBD1. There are 16 residues in the CDR3. V was pared by 4 bases and J by 1 base, with 9 bases of the junction left unmatched. Germline CDR1 is SNHLY and CDR2 is FYNNEI. The CDR3 region is CASSVGQRRFQETQYF. The DNA of the CDR3 is TGTGCCAGCAGTGTGGGACAGAGACGGTTCCAAGAGACCCAGTACTTC.

The chain employs TRBV10-3 and TRBJ2-1; possibly TRBD2 for D (6 bases). This CDR3 has 13 residues. The V gene's germline CDR1 is ENHRY and CDR2 SYGVKD. V lost 3 bases and J 7 bases, leaving 10 bases between the germline ends. Written as DNA, the CDR3 is TGTGCCATCAGTGAACGGGAGAGGAATGAGCAGTTCTTC. The encoded protein is CAISERERNEQFF.

This clonotype came up a few times. The chain is built from TRBV29-1 and TRBJ1-1, with 8 bases that match TRBD1. CDR3 length: 14 residues. V shed 2 bases, J shed 0 bases, and the junction held 2 bases outside the gene matches. From germline, CDR1 is SQVTM and CDR2 ANQGSEA. For the CDR3, the DNA is TGCAGCGTTGAAAGGACAGGGTTGAACACTGAAGCTTTCTTT. This translates into CSVERTGLNTEAFF.

This clonotype turned up a few times. This chain uses TRBV3-1 with TRBJ2-1; 12 bases are shared with TRBD2. Germline CDR1 LGHDT, CDR2 YNNKEL (reference sequence). V gave up 2 bases and J gave up 8 bases; unmatched junction bases: 7. This CDR3 region has 16 residues. The CDR3 is CASSQRSSGGVDEQFF. For the CDR3, the DNA is TGTGCCAGCAGCCAACGTTCTAGCGGGGGGGTTGATGAGCAGTTCTTC.

The CDR3 protein is CASSGLGTEAFF. Here the CDR3 DNA reads TGTGCCAGCAGTGGTTTGGGAACTGAAGCTTTCTTT. The chain uses TRBV6-1 and TRBJ1-1; D not resolved. Germline CDR1 reads MNHNS; CDR2 reads SASEGT. Trimming stripped 4 bases from V and 5 bases from J, with 8 bases between. This CDR3 comprises 12 residues.

The rearrangement links TRBV29-1 to TRBJ1-1; possibly TRBD1 for D (5 bases). Germline CDR1 reads SQVTM; CDR2 reads ANQGSEA. V was clipped by 6 bases and J by 1 base, with 12 bases between them. The CDR3 contains 13 residues. The DNA for the CDR3 is TGCAGCGTCAGAGGGCAGGGGAACACTGAAGCTTTCTTT. Residues: CSVRGQGNTEAFF.

This clonotype appeared a few times. The chain recombines TRBV10-3 with TRBJ2-1; 11 bases are a match to TRBD2. After removal of 6 bases from V and 4 bases from J, the junction contained 5 bases not matched to a gene. The CDR3 extends over 15 amino acids. Germline loops: CDR1 ENHRY, CDR2 SYGVKD. This chain's CDR3 is CAIRETSGSYNEQFF. CDR3 coding DNA: TGTGCCATCAGGGAAACTAGCGGGAGTTACAATGAGCAGTTCTTC.

This clonotype was observed a few times. This chain joins TRBV10-3 and TRBJ2-3; possible D gene TRBD1, 6 bases. V was pared by 3 bases and J by 2 bases, with 12 bases between. CDR3 length: 15 amino acids. Germline assignment: CDR1 ENHRY and CDR2 SYGVKD. CDR3: CAISDGDTSTDTQYF. DNA of the CDR3: TGTGCCATCAGTGATGGGGACACTTCCACAGATACGCAGTATTTT.

This clonotype occurred many times. The V gene is TRBV5-1, the J gene TRBJ2-5; TRBD1 agrees at 9 bases. With V trimmed by 3 bases and J by 5 bases, 8 bases remained unmatched. The CDR3 is 15 amino acids. CDR1 SGHRS and CDR2 YFSETQ come from the germline V gene. DNA of the CDR3: TGCGCCAGCAGCTCGGCAGGGACAGGGAGCGAGACCCAGTACTTC. Its protein is CASSSAGTGSETQYF.

This clonotype was counted between two and nine times. The V and J genes are TRBV2 and TRBJ2-3; maybe TRBD2 (5 bases). Trimming removed 6 bases at V and 2 bases at J, with 27 bases between. The CDR3 totals 19 residues. CDR1 and CDR2 from the germline V gene are SNHLY and FYNNEI. CDR3 in amino acids: CASSVPEGASVGITDTQYF. The CDR3 nucleotides are TGTGCCAGCAGCGTGCCCGAGGGAGCTTCGGTGGGGATCACAGATACGCAGTATTTT.

This clonotype occurred a few times. The chain joins TRBV6-1 to TRBJ2-4; the D is unclear. Germline CDR1 reads MNHNS; CDR2 reads SASEGT. V dropped 3 bases and J dropped 6 bases, with 15 bases sitting between them. There are 15 residues in the CDR3. The CDR3 here is CASSEFRAYANIQYF. The CDR3 bases are TGTGCCAGCAGTGAGTTCCGGGCCTACGCAAACATTCAGTACTTC.

The chain carries TRBV29-1 and TRBJ2-5; 7 bases agree with TRBD2. The CDR3 is 13 residues long. The V gene end was trimmed by 4 bases and the J gene end by 8 bases; junction bases not matched to a gene: 10. Germline CDR1 and CDR2: SQVTM and ANQGSEA. This CDR3 is CSVVGRAGVTQYF. For the CDR3, the DNA is TGCAGCGTTGTGGGGCGCGCGGGGGTTACCCAGTACTTC.

This clonotype has just a few counts. The rearrangement links TRBV4-1 to TRBJ2-1; D assignment may be TRBD1 or TRBD2 (5 bases each). Trimming removed 1 base from V and 3 bases from J, with 13 bases in between. Germline V gene data show CDR1 as MGHRA and CDR2 as YSYEKL. CDR3 size: 16 residues. The DNA of the CDR3 is TGCGCCAGCAGCCAAGGGCGGCAGGGAGTCTACAATGAGCAGTTCTTC. Amino acids: CASSQGRQGVYNEQFF.

This sequence joins TRBV6-5 and TRBJ2-2, with TRBD1 as a possible D gene (5 bases). CDR1 is MNHEY, CDR2 SVGAGI, per germline. This CDR3 region has 16 residues. V was shortened by 4 bases and J by 1 base, with 13 bases between the two germline ends. CDR3 DNA: TGTGCCAGCAGTTTTCAGGGCACAGTGAACACCGGGGAGCTGTTTTTT. It is translated as CASSFQGTVNTGELFF.

The rearrangement uses TRBV5-6 and TRBJ1-1, with D hard to call. V gave up 6 bases and J gave up 6 bases, with 9 bases separating them. Germline assignment: CDR1 SGHDT and CDR2 YYEEEE. The CDR3 spans 11 residues. CDR3 in DNA: TGTGCCAGCACCTTTACTTCTGAAGCTTTCTTT. This encodes CASTFTSEAFF.

At least ten counts were recorded for this clonotype. The V gene is TRBV3-1, the J gene TRBJ2-5; 11 bases match TRBD2. J gave up 4 bases and V 4 bases, and 5 bases lay outside the gene matches. Germline values: CDR1 LGHDT, CDR2 YNNKEL (reference sequence). The CDR3 has 15 amino acids. CDR3 residues: CASSPAGLAGETQYF. For the CDR3, the DNA is TGTGCCAGCAGCCCGGCCGGACTAGCGGGAGAGACCCAGTACTTC.

The rearrangement links TRBV20-1 to TRBJ2-1; TRBD2 aligns across 10 bases. Germline trimming cut 6 bases from V and 2 bases from J; bases unmatched to any gene: 10. From germline, CDR1 is DFQATT and CDR2 SNEGSKA (reference sequence). The CDR3 spans 16 residues. The CDR3 DNA reads TGCAGTGCCCACCCCCGGACTAGCGGAACCTACAATGAGCAGTTCTTC. As protein: CSAHPRTSGTYNEQFF.

In its sample, this clonotype was seen many times. The rearrangement links TRBV29-1 to TRBJ2-3, with a weak D call TRBD2 (6 bases). Germline V gene data show CDR1 as SQVTM and CDR2 as ANQGSEA. The CDR3 length is 17 residues. Between the trimmed V and J ends, which lost 6 bases and 4 bases, there was a span of 26 bases. The CDR3 is CSVAPPAGLDLADTQYF. The CDR3 DNA is TGCAGCGTCGCCCCCCCAGCGGGTCTCGATCTCGCAGATACGCAGTATTTT.

The V gene is TRBV7-2, the J gene TRBJ2-3; no reliable D call. The CDR3 spans 12 residues. Per the germline V gene, CDR1 is SGHTA and CDR2 is FQGNSA. The V end lost 1 base, the J end lost 8 bases, and 7 bases lay between the germline ends. The CDR3 reads CASSLELATQYF. The CDR3 nucleotides read TGTGCCAGCAGCTTAGAATTAGCTACGCAGTATTTT.

This clonotype was counted a few times. The J gene is TRBJ2-1, the V gene TRBV3-1; 9 bases align to TRBD2. The germline V gene has CDR1 LGHDT and CDR2 YNNKEL (reference sequence). The CDR3 is made up of 14 amino acids. Losses at the gene ends were 5 bases for V and 9 bases for J; bases not matched to a gene: 8. This CDR3 is CASSTGTSSPEQFF. Written as DNA, the CDR3 is TGTGCCAGCAGCACCGGGACTAGCAGTCCTGAGCAGTTCTTC.